This T cell receptor (beta chain) originates from a study of kidney transplant recipient with SARS-CoV-2 infection. Each CDR3 protein is one row after TCRdb ran MiXCR on the reads. Of 200,000 to 250,000 distinct CDR3 sequences in the sample, under 35% were seen once. The CDR3 loop spans 23 amino acids. CDR1 is MGHRA, CDR2 YSYEKL, per germline. The source was a blood sample, collected at baseline and on roughly day 120 from a kidney transplant recipient. The chain recombines TRBV4-1 with TRBJ2-7; tentatively, D is TRBD2 (5 bases). The J call may be mistaken, given a closer DNA end match to TRBJ2-5. The receptor's source is a male patient between 25 and 40 years old who had COVID-19 and was a kidney transplant recipient. Some T cells may have originated in the graft donor. This CDR3 is CASSQVEFGVVGEKVIVMETQYF. In DNA, the CDR3 is TGCGCCAGCAGCCAAGTTGAGTTTGGAGTCGTCGGGGAAAAGGTGATTGTTATGGAGACCCAGTACTTC.